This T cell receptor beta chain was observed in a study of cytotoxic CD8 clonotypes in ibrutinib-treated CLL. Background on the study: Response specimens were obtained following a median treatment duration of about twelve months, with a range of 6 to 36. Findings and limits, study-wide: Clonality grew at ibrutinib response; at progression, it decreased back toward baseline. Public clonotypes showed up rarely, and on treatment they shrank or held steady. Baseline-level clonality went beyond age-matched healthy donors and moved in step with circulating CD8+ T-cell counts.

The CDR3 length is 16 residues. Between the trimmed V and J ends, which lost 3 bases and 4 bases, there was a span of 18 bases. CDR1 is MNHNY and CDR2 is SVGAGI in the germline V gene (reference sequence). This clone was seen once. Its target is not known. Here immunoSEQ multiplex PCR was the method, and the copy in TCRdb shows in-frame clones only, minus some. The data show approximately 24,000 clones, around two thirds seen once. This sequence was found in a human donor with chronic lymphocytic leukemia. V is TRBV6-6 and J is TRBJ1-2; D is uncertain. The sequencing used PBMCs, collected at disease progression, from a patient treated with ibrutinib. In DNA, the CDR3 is TGTGCCAGCAGTTATGAACTTTTACAGTGGATCTATGGCTACACCTTC. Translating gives CASSYELLQWIYGYTF.